These 23 T cell receptor beta chains were all obtained from the same sample, sequenced in a study of Graves' ophthalmopathy and Graves' hyperthyroidism. Transcripts of RNA were the source for amplifying TCR beta CDR3 regions. First-round RT-PCR used HTBI primers; second-round multiplex PCR followed. TCRdb reanalysed the multiplex PCR reads using MiXCR and keeps one entry per CDR3 protein. The sample records about 500,000 distinct CDR3 sequences, 14% being singletons. The material sequenced was blood. These receptors all come from a woman in her 30s with Graves' ophthalmopathy.

In this sample, this clonotype turned up many times. This chain links TRBV6-2 or TRBV6-3 with TRBJ2-5; 7 bases match TRBD2. The length of the CDR3 is 13 residues. The V gene end was trimmed by 6 bases and the J gene end by 2 bases; junction bases not matched to a gene: 3. Germline V gives CDR1 MNHEY, CDR2 SVGEGT. CDR3 protein: CASRGTTQETQYF. The CDR3 DNA follows: TGTGCCAGCAGGGGGACTACTCAAGAGACCCAGTACTTC.

The chain has TRBV27 and TRBJ1-5; 9 nucleotides agree with TRBD1. With V trimmed by 5 bases and J by 7 bases, 9 bases remained unmatched. Looked up from germline, CDR1 is MNHEY and CDR2 is SMNVEV (reference sequence). The CDR3 spans 15 residues. The CDR3 reads CASSQRQGVGQPQHF. CDR3 nucleotides: TGTGCCAGCAGTCAAAGACAGGGGGTGGGGCAGCCCCAGCATTTT.

The sample holds many counts of this clonotype. A much larger clone sits a single nucleotide away, making a read error possible. This chain uses TRBV12-3 or TRBV12-4 with TRBJ2-7; possible D gene TRBD1, 6 bases. The germline V and J ends were trimmed by 6 bases and 6 bases, with 9 bases remaining between them. This CDR3 is built from 11 residues. CDR3 in amino acids: CASRYRAEQYF. CDR3 bases: TGTGCCAGCAGGTACAGGGCCGAGCAGTACTTC.

In its sample, this clonotype was seen many times. One end of the junction varies from germline; a read error may be responsible. This chain connects TRBV6-5 to TRBJ2-6; D uncertain. Germline CDR1 MNHEY, CDR2 SVGAGI. The CDR3 covers 14 residues. The DNA of the CDR3 is TGTGCCAGCATTTACCTCCCTGGGGCCAACGTCCTGACTTTC. Protein: CASIYLPGANVLTF.

This clonotype was counted ten times or more. The rearrangement links TRBV3-1 to TRBJ1-2, with unresolved D. The CDR3 totals 14 residues. CDR1 is LGHDT and CDR2 is YNNKEL in the germline V gene (reference sequence). V was shortened by 1 base and J by 4 bases, with 10 bases between the two germline ends. The CDR3 nucleotides are TGTGCCAGCAGCCAAGGGACGGAAGCCTATGGCTACACCTTC. It specifies CASSQGTEAYGYTF. Combining the CDR3 with reference TRBV3-1 and TRBJ1-2 gives the whole variable domain DTAVSQTPKYLVTQMGNDKSIKCEQNLGHDTMYWYKQDSKKFLKIMFSYNNKELIINETVPNRFSPKSPDKAHLNLHINSLELGDSAVYFCASSQGTEAYGYTFGSGTRLTVV.

This clonotype was seen more than once but under ten times. V usage is TRBV29-1 and J usage is TRBJ2-7; 7 bases are a match to TRBD1. Germline trimming cut 2 bases from V and 6 bases from J; bases unmatched to any gene: 1. The germline V gene encodes CDR1 SQVTM and CDR2 ANQGSEA. The CDR3 runs 11 residues. The DNA of the CDR3 is TGCAGCGTTGAACAGGGGGTCGAGCAGTACTTC. It is translated as CSVEQGVEQYF.

This clonotype was detected a few times. The chain recombines TRBV28 with TRBJ1-2, with 7 bases fitting TRBD1. This CDR3 comprises 15 residues. Germline trimming cut 2 bases from V and 2 bases from J; bases unmatched to any gene: 5. The germline gives CDR1 MDHEN, CDR2 SYDVKM. The CDR3 region has the DNA TGTGCCAGCAGTTTAGTCACAGGGGCAAACTATGGCTACACCTTC. Encoded protein: CASSLVTGANYGYTF.

This clonotype was seen many times. This chain links TRBV24-1 with TRBJ1-2; D gene uncertain. V lost 2 bases and J 8 bases, leaving 11 bases between the germline ends. This CDR3 has 13 residues. Germline V gene lookup returns CDR1 KGHDR and CDR2 SFDVKD. This CDR3 is CATSDSPGVGYTF. The CDR3 DNA reads TGTGCCACCAGTGATTCCCCGGGAGTGGGCTACACCTTC.

The sample holds many counts of this clonotype. The V gene is TRBV20-1, the J gene TRBJ1-1; no reliable D call. Trimming removed 5 bases from V and 5 bases from J, with 12 bases in between. Germline CDR1 is DFQATT and CDR2 is SNEGSKA (reference sequence). The CDR3 totals 12 residues. The CDR3 DNA sequence: TGCAGTGCTGCCGGGCCTATGACTGAAGCTTTCTTT. The encoded protein is CSAAGPMTEAFF.

This chain uses TRBV20-1 with TRBJ1-1; a weak D match, TRBD1 (5 bases). With 7 bases removed from V and 0 bases from J, the gap between germline ends came to 12 bases. The CDR3 consists of 13 residues. Germline lookup yields CDR1 DFQATT and CDR2 SNEGSKA (reference sequence). CDR3 protein: CSVPGLMNTEAFF. The CDR3 DNA sequence: TGCAGTGTTCCGGGGCTTATGAACACTGAAGCTTTCTTT.

This clonotype was recorded many times. The V and J genes are TRBV2 and TRBJ1-2; 7 bases are shared with TRBD1. The CDR3 consists of 14 residues. With 9 bases clipped from V and 4 bases from J, the junction kept 11 bases outside the gene matches. CDR1 and CDR2 (germline): SNHLY, FYNNEI. CDR3 in DNA: TGTGCCAGTGGGGGTGGACAGGACATCTATGGCTACACCTTC. Residues: CASGGGQDIYGYTF.

The chain joins TRBV2 to TRBJ2-5; the match to TRBD1 covers 7 bases. V shed 3 bases, J shed 6 bases, and the junction held 10 bases outside the gene matches. The CDR3 covers 15 residues. The germline CDR1 and CDR2 sequences are SNHLY and FYNNEI. DNA of the CDR3: TGTGCCAGCAGTGATATTGGGACAGCCCTACAGACCCAGTACTTC. Translation: CASSDIGTALQTQYF.

This clonotype has ten or more counts. The CDR3, as DNA: TGCGCCAGCAGCTTCCACAGAAACACTGAAGCTTTCTTT. It encodes CASSFHRNTEAFF. This sequence joins TRBV5-1 and TRBJ1-1; D uncertain. The CDR3 sequence is 13 residues long. The V gene lost 2 bases and the J gene lost 2 bases, with 7 bases spanning the gap. Germline values: CDR1 SGHRS, CDR2 YFSETQ.

This clonotype was detected ten times or more. The chain couples TRBV5-5 to TRBJ2-7, with TRBD1 matching 10 bases. Germline CDR1 and CDR2: SGHKS and YYEKEE (reference sequence). This CDR3 comprises 15 residues. The V and J ends lost 0 bases and 3 bases, in that order; junction bases with no gene match: 3. CDR3: CASSLGRDRGYEQYF. In DNA form, the CDR3 reads TGTGCCAGCAGCTTGGGTCGGGACAGGGGCTACGAGCAGTACTTC.

There are many counts of this clonotype. The rearrangement links TRBV29-1 to TRBJ2-7; TRBD1 is a possible D gene (6 bases). V was clipped by 2 bases and J by 2 bases, with 13 bases between them. The CDR3 is 14 residues long. Germline loops: CDR1 SQVTM, CDR2 ANQGSEA. Here the CDR3 DNA reads TGCAGCGTTGAATACCGGGACAAAGCCTACGAGCAGTACTTC. Residues: CSVEYRDKAYEQYF.

This clonotype was detected many times. The chain couples TRBV30 to TRBJ1-2; maybe TRBD1 (6 bases). This CDR3 region has 14 residues. Trimming shortened V by 1 base and J by 5 bases, and 14 bases separated the two germline ends. Germline CDR1 GTSNPN, CDR2 SVGIG (reference sequence). DNA for the CDR3: TGTGCCTGGAGTGAGGGGGTTCGAAGGTATGGCTACACCTTC. It specifies CAWSEGVRRYGYTF.

Concerning this clonotype: A much bigger clone sits one base away, suggesting this may be a read error. The chain employs TRBV6-1 and TRBJ1-2; D is possibly TRBD1 (5 bases). Germline V gene sequence: CDR1 MNHNS, CDR2 SASEGT. This CDR3 has 14 residues. In nucleotides, the CDR3 is TGTGCCAGCAGCGGAGCGGGGGTCTACGATGGCTACAGCTTC. Its translation is CASSGAGVYDGYSF.

This clonotype was seen a few times. V gene TRBV27 combines with J gene TRBJ2-2; 9 nucleotides line up with TRBD1. The CDR3 extends over 13 amino acids. The germline V gene encodes CDR1 MNHEY and CDR2 SMNVEV (reference sequence). For the CDR3, the DNA is TGTGCGTCCTGGGACAGGGTCCCCGGGGAGCTGTTTTTT. It is translated as CASWDRVPGELFF.

This clonotype was seen more than once but under ten times. V gene TRBV12-5 combines with J gene TRBJ2-5; 8 bases line up with TRBD2. Unmatched junction bases numbered 11, after V lost 4 bases and J lost 4 bases. This CDR3 has 16 amino acids. CDR1 is LGHNT, CDR2 FRNRAP, per germline. Here the CDR3 reads CASGSSVSGGSETQYF. The CDR3 DNA reads TGTGCTAGTGGTTCCTCCGTGAGCGGGGGATCAGAGACCCAGTACTTC.

At least ten counts were recorded for this clonotype. This chain connects TRBV12-3 or TRBV12-4 to TRBJ2-2; 8 nucleotides align to TRBD1. The trim removed 6 bases at V and 11 bases at J, leaving 5 bases unmatched. The CDR3 is 12 residues long. Here the CDR3 reads CASRPGQGELFF. DNA for the CDR3: TGTGCCAGCAGACCTGGACAGGGAGAGCTGTTTTTT.

The V and J genes are TRBV20-1 and TRBJ2-2, with 7 bases aligning to TRBD2. The germline CDR1 and CDR2 sequences are DFQATT and SNEGSKA (reference sequence). V shed 3 bases and J 4 bases; nucleotides not matched to a gene: 8. CDR3 length: 15 residues. CDR3 residues: CSASPRLASTGELFF. The DNA of the CDR3 is TGCAGTGCTAGTCCAAGACTAGCCTCCACCGGGGAGCTGTTTTTT.

As concerns this clonotype: Because it lacks the conserved phenylalanine or tryptophan at the end, this CDR3 is likely a read error. This sequence joins TRBV19 and TRBJ1-5; a possible D gene is TRBD1 (5 bases). This CDR3 has 14 residues. Germline CDR1 is LNHDA and CDR2 is SQIVND (reference sequence). Trimming removed 4 bases from V and 2 bases from J, with 9 bases in between. The chain's CDR3 is CASSTDTGNQPQHL. The CDR3 DNA reads TGTGCCAGTAGTACGGACACGGGCAATCAGCCCCAGCATCTT.

This clonotype was observed at least ten times. The V call is TRBV20-1, the J call TRBJ2-5; no clear D. Germline V gene sequence: CDR1 DFQATT, CDR2 SNEGSKA (reference sequence). The V end was cut by 0 bases, the J end by 1 base, with 9 bases between. This CDR3 region has 14 residues. The CDR3 nucleotides read TGCAGTGCTAGAGATGAAGGCGGCCAAGAGACCCAGTACTTC. Residues: CSARDEGGQETQYF.